The 5 T cell receptor beta chains listed next were all sequenced from one sample in a study of shared clonotypes between healthy human individuals. Sequencing was performed with immunoSEQ multiplex PCR; in TCRdb, only in-frame clones are kept and a portion is missing. The sample lists some 1,900,000 clones, just under 95% occurring once. Naive CD8 isolation took CD45RO-negative cells positively selected for CCR7 and excluded terminally differentiated effector memory CD45RA+ cells. Sample: naive CD8+ T cells sorted from blood. The source of these receptors is a man between 18 and 29 years old in good health.

This chain links TRBV21-1 with TRBJ2-3; the D call TRBD2 from the table was never checked on the DNA. TRBV21-1 is a listed pseudogene. This CDR3 comprises 18 residues. CDR3 region: CASSIPHVSGRTEYAQYF. The CDR3 nucleotides are TGTGCCAGCAGCATCCCCCATGTTAGCGGGAGGACCGAATACGCGCAGTATTTT.

The chain uses TRBV30 and TRBJ2-5, with 7 bases that match TRBD2. The trim removed 1 base at V and 5 bases at J, leaving 10 bases unmatched. Germline V gene data show CDR1 as GTSNPN and CDR2 as SVGIG (reference sequence). The CDR3 loop spans 15 amino acids. CDR3 DNA sequence: TGTGCCTGGAGTGAAAGGGAGGGCCGGACGGAGACCCAGTACTTC. Its translation: CAWSEREGRTETQYF.

Concerning this clone: Other DNA sequences from this sample encode an identical CDR3 as well. V is TRBV11-2 and J is TRBJ1-1, with D unclear. The germline V gene encodes CDR1 SGHAT and CDR2 FQNNGV. The length of the CDR3 is 11 residues. V lost 3 bases to trimming and J lost 8 bases, with 7 bases between them. The chain's CDR3 is CASSFGGEAFF. CDR3 bases: TGTGCCAGCAGCTTTGGCGGCGAAGCTTTCTTT.

The V and J genes are TRBV28 and TRBJ2-1; D gene uncertain. The CDR3 extends over 13 amino acids. Trimming pared 3 bases from V and 5 bases from J, leaving 8 bases between. Germline V gene data show CDR1 as MDHEN and CDR2 as SYDVKM. CDR3 sequence (DNA): TGTGCCAGCAGTTTGCCCAGTCACAATGAGCAGTTCTTC. Its protein product is CASSLPSHNEQFF.

The V gene is TRBV6-5, the J gene TRBJ2-5; 7 bases line up with TRBD1. The CDR3 has 15 residues. V was clipped by 7 bases and J by 5 bases; unmatched bases: 13. Germline assignment: CDR1 MNHEY and CDR2 SVGAGI. The CDR3 DNA is TGTGCCAGCAATCCGACGACAGGGTCCCTGGAGACCCAGTACTTC. It codes for CASNPTTGSLETQYF.